This T cell receptor beta chain was sequenced during a study of T cell repertoires in cytomegalovirus infection. Concerning this clonotype: No antigen is known for it.

TCRdb re-called the reads with MiXCR, one entry per CDR3 protein. The sample consists of under 500,000 distinct CDR3 sequences, roughly 43% of them appearing once. The sequenced sample was cultured PBMCs, obtained from culture after CMV antigen stimulation. This TCR was sampled from a human donor in good health (CMV status not recorded). Some clones in this sample may be carry-over from other donors' samples.

The CDR3 region has the DNA TGTGCCAGCAGCTTACTAGGGCGCTTTCAAGAGACCCAGTACTTC. As protein: CASSLLGRFQETQYF. V usage is TRBV7-6 and J usage is TRBJ2-5; D is uncertain. The length of the CDR3 is 15 residues. Trimming cost V 2 bases and J 2 bases, with 12 bases left between them. Germline loops: CDR1 SGHVS, CDR2 FNYEAQ.